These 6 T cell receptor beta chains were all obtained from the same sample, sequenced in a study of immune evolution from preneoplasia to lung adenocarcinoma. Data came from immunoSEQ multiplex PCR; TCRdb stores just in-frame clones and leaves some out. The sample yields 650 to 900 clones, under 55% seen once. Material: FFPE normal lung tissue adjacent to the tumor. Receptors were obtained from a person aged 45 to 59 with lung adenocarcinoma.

CDR3 coding DNA: TGTGCCAGCAGTGAGGGGACTGGCCTCGGCTACACCTTC. It yields the protein CASSEGTGLGYTF. The chain combines TRBV5-4 with TRBJ1-2, with a tentative D call TRBD1 (5 bases). V was clipped by 5 bases and J by 8 bases, with 16 bases between them. Germline assignment: CDR1 SGHNT and CDR2 YYREEE (reference sequence). The CDR3 is 13 residues long.

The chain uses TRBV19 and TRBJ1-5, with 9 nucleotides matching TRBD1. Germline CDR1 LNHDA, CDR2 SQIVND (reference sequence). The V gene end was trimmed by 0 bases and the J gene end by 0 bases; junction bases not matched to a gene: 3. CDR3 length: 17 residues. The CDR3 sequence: CASSIEDRGYSNQPQHF. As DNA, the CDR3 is TGTGCCAGTAGTATAGAGGACAGGGGTTATAGCAATCAGCCCCAGCATTTT.

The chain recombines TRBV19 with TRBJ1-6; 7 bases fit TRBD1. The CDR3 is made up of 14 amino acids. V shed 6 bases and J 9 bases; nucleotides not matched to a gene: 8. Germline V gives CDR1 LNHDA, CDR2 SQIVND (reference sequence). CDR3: CASSPTGIRSPLHF. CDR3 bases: TGTGCCAGTAGCCCGACAGGGATACGTTCACCCCTCCACTTT.

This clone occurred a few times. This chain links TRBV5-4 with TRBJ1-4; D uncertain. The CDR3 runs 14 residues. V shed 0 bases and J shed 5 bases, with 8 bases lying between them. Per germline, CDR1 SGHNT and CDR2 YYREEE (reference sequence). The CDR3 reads CASSLGSGNEKLFF. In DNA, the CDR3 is TGTGCCAGCAGCTTGGGTTCCGGGAATGAAAAACTGTTTTTT.

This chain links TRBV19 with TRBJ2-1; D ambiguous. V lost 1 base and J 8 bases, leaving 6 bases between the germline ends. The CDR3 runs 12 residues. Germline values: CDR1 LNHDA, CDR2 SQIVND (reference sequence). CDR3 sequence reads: CASSIGADEQFF. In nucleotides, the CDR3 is TGTGCCAGTAGTATAGGCGCAGATGAGCAGTTCTTC.

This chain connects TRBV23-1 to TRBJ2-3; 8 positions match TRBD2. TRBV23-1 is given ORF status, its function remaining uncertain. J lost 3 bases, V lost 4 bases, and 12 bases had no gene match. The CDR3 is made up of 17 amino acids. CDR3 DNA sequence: TGCGCCAGCAGTCGACCCCCCCAGCGGGAGCGAACAGATACGCAGTATTTT. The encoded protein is CASSRPPQRERTDTQYF.